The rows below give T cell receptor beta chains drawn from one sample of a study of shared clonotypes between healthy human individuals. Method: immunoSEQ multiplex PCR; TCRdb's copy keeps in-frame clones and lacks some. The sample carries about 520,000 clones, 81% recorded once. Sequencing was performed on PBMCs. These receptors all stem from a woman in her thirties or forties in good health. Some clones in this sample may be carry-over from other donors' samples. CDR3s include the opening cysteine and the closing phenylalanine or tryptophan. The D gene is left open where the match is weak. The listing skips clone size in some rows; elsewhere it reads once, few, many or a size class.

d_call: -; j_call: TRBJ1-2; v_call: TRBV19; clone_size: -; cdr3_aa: CASSLTGGGGYTF; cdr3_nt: TGTGCCAGTAGTTTAACTGGAGGAGGTGGCTACACCTTC
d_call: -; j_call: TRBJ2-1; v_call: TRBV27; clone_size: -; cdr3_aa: CASRSSPPEQFF; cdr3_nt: TGTGCCAGCAGGAGTTCCCCGCCTGAGCAGTTCTTC
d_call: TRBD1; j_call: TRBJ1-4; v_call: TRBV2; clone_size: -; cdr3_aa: CASSDIGTGREKLFF; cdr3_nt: TGTGCCAGCAGTGATATCGGGACAGGGCGTGAAAAACTGTTTTTT
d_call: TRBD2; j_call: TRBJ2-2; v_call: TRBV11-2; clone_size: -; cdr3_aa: CASSLDLRRLAGGTGELFF; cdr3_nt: TGTGCCAGCAGCTTAGATCTTCGTCGGCTAGCGGGAGGCACCGGGGAGCTGTTTTTT
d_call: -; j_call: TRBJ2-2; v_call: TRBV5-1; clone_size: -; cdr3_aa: CASSPTGVSGELFF; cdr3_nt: TGCGCCAGCAGCCCAACGGGAGTTAGCGGGGAGCTGTTTTTT
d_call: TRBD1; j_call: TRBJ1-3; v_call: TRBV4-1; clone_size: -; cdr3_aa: CASSRGAGNRGGNTIYF; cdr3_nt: TGCGCCAGCAGCCGAGGGGCAGGGAACAGGGGTGGAAACACCATATATTTT
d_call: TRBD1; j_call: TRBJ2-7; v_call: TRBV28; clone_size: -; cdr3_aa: CASSLGTASYEQYF; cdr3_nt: TGTGCCAGCAGTTTAGGGACAGCTTCCTACGAGCAGTACTTC
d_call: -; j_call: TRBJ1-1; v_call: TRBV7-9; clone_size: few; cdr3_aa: CASSLDTGTEAFF; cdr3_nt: TGTGCCAGCAGCTTAGATACTGGCACTGAAGCTTTCTTT
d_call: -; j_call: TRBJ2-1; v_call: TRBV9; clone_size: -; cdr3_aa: CASDRGHQLNNEQFF; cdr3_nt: TGTGCCAGCGACCGAGGACATCAGCTTAACAATGAGCAGTTCTTC
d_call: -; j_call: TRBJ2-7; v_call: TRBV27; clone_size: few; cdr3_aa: CASSPQGRASYEQYF; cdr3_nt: TGTGCCAGCAGTCCCCAGGGGCGGGCCAGCTACGAGCAGTACTTC
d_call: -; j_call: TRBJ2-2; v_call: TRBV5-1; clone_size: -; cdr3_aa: CAGAQGFGGELFF; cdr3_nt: TGCGCCGGGGCACAGGGTTTTGGCGGGGAGCTGTTTTTT
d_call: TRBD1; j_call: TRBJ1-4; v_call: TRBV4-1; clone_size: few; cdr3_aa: CASSQEQGSNEKLFF; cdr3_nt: TGCGCCAGCAGCCAGGAACAGGGGTCTAATGAAAAACTGTTTTTT
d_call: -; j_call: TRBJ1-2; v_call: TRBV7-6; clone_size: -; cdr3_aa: CASSSGTPYGYTF; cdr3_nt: TGTGCCAGCAGCTCCGGGACGCCCTATGGCTACACCTTC
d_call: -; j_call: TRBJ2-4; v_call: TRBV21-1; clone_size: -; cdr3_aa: CASSKVGQGKNIQYF; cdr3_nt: TGTGCCAGCAGCAAAGTGGGGCAGGGCAAAAACATTCAGTACTTC
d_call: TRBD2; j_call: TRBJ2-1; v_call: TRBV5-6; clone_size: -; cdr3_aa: CASSSTSGSSYNEQFF; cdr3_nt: TGTGCCAGCAGCTCCACTAGCGGGAGTTCCTACAATGAGCAGTTCTTC
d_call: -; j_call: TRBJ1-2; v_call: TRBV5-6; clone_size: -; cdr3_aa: CASSLGEIYYGYTF; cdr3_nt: TGTGCCAGCAGCTTGGGTGAGATATACTATGGCTACACCTTC
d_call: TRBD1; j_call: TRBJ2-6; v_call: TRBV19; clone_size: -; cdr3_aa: CASSPGQGQGFGANVLTF; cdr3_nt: TGTGCCAGTAGTCCAGGACAGGGTCAGGGGTTTGGGGCCAACGTCCTGACTTTC
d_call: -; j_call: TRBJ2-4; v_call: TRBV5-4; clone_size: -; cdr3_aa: CASSLQETKNIQYF; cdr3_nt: TGTGCCAGCAGCTTGCAGGAGACCAAAAACATTCAGTACTTC
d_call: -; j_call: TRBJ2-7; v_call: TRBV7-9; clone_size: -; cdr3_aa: CASSVPGQVWEQYF; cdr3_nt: TGTGCCAGCAGCGTTCCGGGCCAGGTATGGGAGCAGTACTTC
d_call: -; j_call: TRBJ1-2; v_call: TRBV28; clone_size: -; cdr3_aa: CASSSTGLNYGYTF; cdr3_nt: TGTGCCAGCAGTTCCACAGGGCTGAACTATGGCTACACCTTC
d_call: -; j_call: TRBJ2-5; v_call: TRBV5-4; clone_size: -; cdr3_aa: CASSGEYQETQYF; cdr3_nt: TGTGCCAGCTCCGGGGAGTACCAAGAGACCCAGTACTTC
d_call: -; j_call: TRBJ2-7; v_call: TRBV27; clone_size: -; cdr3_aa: CAGTDEQYF; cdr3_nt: TGTGCCGGTACCGACGAGCAGTACTTC
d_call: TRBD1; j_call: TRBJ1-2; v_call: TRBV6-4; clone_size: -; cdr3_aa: CASRPGQGSNYGYTF; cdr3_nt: TGTGCCAGCAGGCCGGGACAGGGGAGCAACTATGGCTACACCTTC
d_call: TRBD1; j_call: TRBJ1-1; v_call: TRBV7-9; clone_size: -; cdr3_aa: CASSQGQGWNTEAFF; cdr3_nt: TGTGCCAGCAGCCAAGGACAGGGTTGGAACACTGAAGCTTTCTTT
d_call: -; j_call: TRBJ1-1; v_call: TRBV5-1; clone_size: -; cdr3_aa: CASSRQGGTEAFF; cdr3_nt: TGCGCCAGCAGCCGTCAGGGAGGCACTGAAGCTTTCTTT
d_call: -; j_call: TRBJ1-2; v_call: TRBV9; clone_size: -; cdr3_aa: CASSVATSPQYGYTF; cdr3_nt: TGTGCCAGCAGCGTAGCGACCAGTCCCCAATATGGCTACACCTTC
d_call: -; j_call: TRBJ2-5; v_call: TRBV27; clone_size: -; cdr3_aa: CASSFLADSQETQYF; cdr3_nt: -
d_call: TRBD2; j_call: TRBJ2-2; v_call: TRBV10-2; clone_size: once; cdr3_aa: CASSERTRNTGELLF; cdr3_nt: TGCGCCAGCAGTGAGAGGACTAGGAACACCGGGGAGCTGCTTTTC
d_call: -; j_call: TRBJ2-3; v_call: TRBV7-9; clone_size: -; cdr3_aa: CASSLSGHSTDTQYF; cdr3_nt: TGTGCCAGCAGCTTATCGGGACATAGCACAGATACGCAGTATTTT
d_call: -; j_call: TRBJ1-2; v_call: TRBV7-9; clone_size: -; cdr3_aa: CASSLGPADYGYTF; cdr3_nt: TGTGCCAGCAGCTTAGGGCCCGCAGACTATGGCTACACCTTC
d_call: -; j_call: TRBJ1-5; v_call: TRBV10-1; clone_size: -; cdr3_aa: CASSGRVQPQHF; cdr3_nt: TGCGCCAGCAGTGGCAGGGTACAGCCCCAGCATTTT
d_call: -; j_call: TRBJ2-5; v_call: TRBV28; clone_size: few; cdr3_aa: CASSLTGTWNQETQYF; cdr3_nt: TGTGCCAGCAGCCTAACAGGGACCTGGAACCAAGAGACCCAGTACTTC
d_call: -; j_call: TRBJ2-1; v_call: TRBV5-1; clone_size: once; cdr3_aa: CASSPGGSSYNEQFF; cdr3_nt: TGCGCCAGCAGCCCCGGGGGCAGCTCCTACAATGAGCAGTTCTTC
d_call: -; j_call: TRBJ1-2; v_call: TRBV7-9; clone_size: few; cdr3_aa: CASSLAFEGRRGFYGYTF; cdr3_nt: TGTGCCAGCAGCTTAGCGTTCGAGGGCCGACGGGGATTCTATGGCTACACCTTC
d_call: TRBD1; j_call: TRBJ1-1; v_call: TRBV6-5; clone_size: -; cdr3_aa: CASSYTLTTGGVAFF; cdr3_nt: TGTGCCAGCAGTTACACCCTTACTACAGGGGGAGTTGCTTTCTTT
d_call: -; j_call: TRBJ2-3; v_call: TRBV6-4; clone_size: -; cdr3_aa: CASSDSQGSTDTQYF; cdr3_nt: TGTGCCAGCAGTGACTCGCAGGGGAGCACAGATACGCAGTATTTT
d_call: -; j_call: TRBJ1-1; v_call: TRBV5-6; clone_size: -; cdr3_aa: CASSLVGGFGTEAFF; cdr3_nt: TGTGCCAGCAGCTTGGTTGGGGGTTTTGGAACTGAAGCTTTCTTT
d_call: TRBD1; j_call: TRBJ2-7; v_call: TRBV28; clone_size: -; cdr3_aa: CASRGTANEQYF; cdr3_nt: TGTGCCAGCAGGGGGACAGCGAACGAGCAGTACTTC
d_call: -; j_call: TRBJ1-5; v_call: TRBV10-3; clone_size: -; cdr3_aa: CAIHDRPNQPQHF; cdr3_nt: TGTGCCATCCACGACAGGCCCAATCAGCCCCAGCATTTT
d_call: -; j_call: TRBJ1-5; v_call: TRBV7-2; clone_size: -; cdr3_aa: CASSFAGTVNQPQHF; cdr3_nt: TGTGCCAGCAGCTTCGCAGGGACGGTAAATCAGCCCCAGCATTTT
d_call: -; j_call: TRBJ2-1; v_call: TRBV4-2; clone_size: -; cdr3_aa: CASSHPSGGDYNEQFF; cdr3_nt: TGTGCCAGCAGCCACCCGAGCGGAGGTGACTACAATGAGCAGTTCTTC
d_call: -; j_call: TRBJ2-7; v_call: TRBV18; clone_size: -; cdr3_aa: CASSQDKSYYEQYF; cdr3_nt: TGTGCCAGCTCACAGGACAAGAGTTACTACGAGCAGTACTTC
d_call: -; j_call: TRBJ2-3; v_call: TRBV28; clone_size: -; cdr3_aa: CASRVRATDTQYF; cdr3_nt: TGTGCCAGCAGGGTCAGGGCCACAGATACGCAGTATTTT
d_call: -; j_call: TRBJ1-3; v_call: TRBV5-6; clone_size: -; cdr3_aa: CASSLTAAGNTIYF; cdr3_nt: TGTGCCAGCAGCTTGACGGCAGCTGGAAACACCATATATTTT
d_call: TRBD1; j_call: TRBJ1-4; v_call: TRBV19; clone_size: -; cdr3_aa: CASSTANVRGRREKLFF; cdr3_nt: TGTGCCAGTAGTACGGCTAACGTCAGGGGGCGACGAGAAAAACTGTTTTTT
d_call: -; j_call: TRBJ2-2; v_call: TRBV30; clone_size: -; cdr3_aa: CAWNGLNTGELFF; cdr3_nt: TGTGCCTGGAATGGACTGAACACCGGGGAGCTGTTTTTT
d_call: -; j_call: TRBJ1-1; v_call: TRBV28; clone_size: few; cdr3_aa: CASSVEWGGSTEAFF; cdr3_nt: TGTGCCAGCAGTGTTGAATGGGGTGGGAGTACTGAAGCTTTCTTT
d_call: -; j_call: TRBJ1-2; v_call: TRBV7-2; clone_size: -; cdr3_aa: CASTPTALNYGYTF; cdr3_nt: TGTGCCAGCACCCCGACAGCCCTGAACTATGGCTACACCTTC
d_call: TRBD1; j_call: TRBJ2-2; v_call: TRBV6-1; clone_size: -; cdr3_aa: CASTPPGQRGELFF; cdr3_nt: TGTGCCAGCACTCCCCCGGGACAGCGCGGGGAGCTGTTTTTT
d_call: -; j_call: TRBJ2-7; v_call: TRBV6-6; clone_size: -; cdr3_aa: CASSPLGSSYEQYF; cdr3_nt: TGTGCCAGCAGCCCCCTCGGGAGCTCCTACGAGCAGTACTTC
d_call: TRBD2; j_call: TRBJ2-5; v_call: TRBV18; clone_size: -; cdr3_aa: CASSGLPTQYF; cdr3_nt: TGTGCCAGCTCGGGACTACCGACCCAGTACTTC